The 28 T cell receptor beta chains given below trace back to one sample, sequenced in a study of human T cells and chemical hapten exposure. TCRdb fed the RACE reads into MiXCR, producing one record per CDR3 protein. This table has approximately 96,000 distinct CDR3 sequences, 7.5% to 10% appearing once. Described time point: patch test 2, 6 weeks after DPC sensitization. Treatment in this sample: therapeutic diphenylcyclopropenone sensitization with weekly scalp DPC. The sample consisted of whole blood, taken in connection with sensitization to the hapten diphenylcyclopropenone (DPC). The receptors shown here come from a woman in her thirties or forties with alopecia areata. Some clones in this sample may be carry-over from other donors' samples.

As DNA, the CDR3 is TGTGCCATCAGTGATCCTGCCTTCACAGATACGCAGTATTTT. Translating gives CAISDPAFTDTQYF. The rearrangement uses TRBV10-3 and TRBJ2-3; no definite D call. V lost 3 bases and J 2 bases, leaving 9 bases between the germline ends. The CDR3 totals 14 residues. Germline V gene sequence: CDR1 ENHRY, CDR2 SYGVKD.

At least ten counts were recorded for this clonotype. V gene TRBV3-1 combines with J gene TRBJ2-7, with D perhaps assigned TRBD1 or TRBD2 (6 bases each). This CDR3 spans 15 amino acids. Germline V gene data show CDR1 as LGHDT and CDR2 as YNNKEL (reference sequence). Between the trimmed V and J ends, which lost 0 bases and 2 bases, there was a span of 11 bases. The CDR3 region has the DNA TGTGCCAGCAGCCAAGAGAGGGGGGTAACCTACGAGCAGTACTTC. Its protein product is CASSQERGVTYEQYF.

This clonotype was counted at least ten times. The CDR3 nucleotides are TGCAGTGCTAGAGACGCGCAGGGCGGGGCTGAAGCTTTCTTT. The encoded protein is CSARDAQGGAEAFF. This chain connects TRBV20-1 to TRBJ1-1; maybe TRBD1 (5 bases). Trimming left V 0 bases short and J 6 bases short, with 14 bases between. The CDR3 is 14 residues long. Germline CDR1 is DFQATT and CDR2 is SNEGSKA (reference sequence).

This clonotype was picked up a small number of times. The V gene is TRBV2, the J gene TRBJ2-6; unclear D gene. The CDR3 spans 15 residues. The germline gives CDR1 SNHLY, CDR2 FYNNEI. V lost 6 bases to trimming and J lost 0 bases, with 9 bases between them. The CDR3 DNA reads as TGTGCCAGCAGCGCTGAAGACTCTGGGGCCAACGTCCTGACTTTC. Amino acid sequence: CASSAEDSGANVLTF.

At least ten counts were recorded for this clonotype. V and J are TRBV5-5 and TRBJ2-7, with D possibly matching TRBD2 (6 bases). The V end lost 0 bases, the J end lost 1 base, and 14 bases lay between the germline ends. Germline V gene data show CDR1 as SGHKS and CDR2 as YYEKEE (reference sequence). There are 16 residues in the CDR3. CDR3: CASSLAGSPTSYEQYF. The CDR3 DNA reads TGTGCCAGCAGCTTGGCCGGGAGCCCCACATCCTACGAGCAGTACTTC.

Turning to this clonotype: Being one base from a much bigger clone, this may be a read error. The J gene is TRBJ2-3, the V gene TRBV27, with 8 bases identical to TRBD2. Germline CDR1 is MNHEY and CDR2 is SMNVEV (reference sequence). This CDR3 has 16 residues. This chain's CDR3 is CASSLLGLVGTETQYF. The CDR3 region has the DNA TGTGCCAGCAGTTTACTGGGACTAGTTGGCACAGAAACGCAGTATTTT.

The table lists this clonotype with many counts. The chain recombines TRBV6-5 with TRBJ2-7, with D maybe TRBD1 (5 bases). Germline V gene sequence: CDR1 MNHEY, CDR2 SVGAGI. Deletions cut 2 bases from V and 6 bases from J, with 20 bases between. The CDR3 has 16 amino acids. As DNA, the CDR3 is TGTGCCAGCAGTTACGTTACAGGAGTCTCAACGGGCGAGCAGTACTTC. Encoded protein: CASSYVTGVSTGEQYF.

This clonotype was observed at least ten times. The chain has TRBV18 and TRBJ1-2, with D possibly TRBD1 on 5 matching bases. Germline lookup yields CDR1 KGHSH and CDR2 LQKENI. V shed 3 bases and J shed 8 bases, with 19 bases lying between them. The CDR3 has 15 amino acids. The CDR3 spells CASSPPATDRGGYTF. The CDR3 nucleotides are TGTGCCAGCTCACCCCCGGCCACAGATAGGGGAGGCTACACCTTC.

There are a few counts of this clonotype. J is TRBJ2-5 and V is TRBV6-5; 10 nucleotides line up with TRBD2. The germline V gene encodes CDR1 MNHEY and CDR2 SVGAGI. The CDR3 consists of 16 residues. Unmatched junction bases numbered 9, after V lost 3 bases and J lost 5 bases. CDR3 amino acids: CASSYAGSGRVETQYF. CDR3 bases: TGTGCCAGCAGTTATGCCGGGAGCGGGAGGGTGGAGACCCAGTACTTC.

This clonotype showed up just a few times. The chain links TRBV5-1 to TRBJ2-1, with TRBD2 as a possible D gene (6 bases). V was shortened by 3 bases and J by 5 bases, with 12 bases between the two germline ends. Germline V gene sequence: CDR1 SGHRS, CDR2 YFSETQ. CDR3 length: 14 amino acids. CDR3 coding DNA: TGCGCCAGCAGCTGGGCCCCGGGGGACAATGAGCAGTTCTTC. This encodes CASSWAPGDNEQFF.

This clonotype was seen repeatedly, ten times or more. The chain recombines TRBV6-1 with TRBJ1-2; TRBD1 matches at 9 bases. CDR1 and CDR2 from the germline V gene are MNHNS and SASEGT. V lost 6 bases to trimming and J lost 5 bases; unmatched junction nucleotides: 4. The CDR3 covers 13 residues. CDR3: CASSWTGEYGYTF. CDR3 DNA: TGTGCCAGCAGCTGGACAGGGGAATATGGCTACACCTTC.

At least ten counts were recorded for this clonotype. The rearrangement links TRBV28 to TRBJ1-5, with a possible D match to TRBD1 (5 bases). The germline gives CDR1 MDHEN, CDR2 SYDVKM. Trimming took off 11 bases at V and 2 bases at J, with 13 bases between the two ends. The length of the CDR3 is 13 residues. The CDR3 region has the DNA TGTGCCGGGGCGCGATCCGGCAATCAGCCCCAGCATTTT. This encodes CAGARSGNQPQHF.

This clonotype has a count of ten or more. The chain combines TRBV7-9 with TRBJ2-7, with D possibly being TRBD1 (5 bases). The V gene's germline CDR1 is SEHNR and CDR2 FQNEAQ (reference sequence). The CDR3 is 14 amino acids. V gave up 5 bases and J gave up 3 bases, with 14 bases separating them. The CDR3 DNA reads TGTGCCAGCAGCACGTCCAGGGATATCTACGAGCAGTACTTC. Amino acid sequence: CASSTSRDIYEQYF.

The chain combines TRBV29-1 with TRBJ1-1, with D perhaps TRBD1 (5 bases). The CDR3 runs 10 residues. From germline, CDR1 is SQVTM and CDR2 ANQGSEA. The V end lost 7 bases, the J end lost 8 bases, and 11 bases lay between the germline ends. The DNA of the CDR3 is TGCAGCGCGGAAGGGGTAGAAGCTTTCTTT. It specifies CSAEGVEAFF.

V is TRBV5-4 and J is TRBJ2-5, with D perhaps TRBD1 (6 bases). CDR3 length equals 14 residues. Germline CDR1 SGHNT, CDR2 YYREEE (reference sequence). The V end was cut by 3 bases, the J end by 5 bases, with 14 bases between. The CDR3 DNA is TGTGCCAGCAGCTCCACTACAGGGTACGAGACCCAGTACTTC. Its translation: CASSSTTGYETQYF.

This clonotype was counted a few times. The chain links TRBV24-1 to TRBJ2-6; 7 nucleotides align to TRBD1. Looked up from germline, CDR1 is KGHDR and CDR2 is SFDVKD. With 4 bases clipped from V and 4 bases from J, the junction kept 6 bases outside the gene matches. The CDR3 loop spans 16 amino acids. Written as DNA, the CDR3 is TGTGCCACCAGTGACCCCACAGGGGCCGGGGCCAACGTCCTGACTTTC. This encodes CATSDPTGAGANVLTF.

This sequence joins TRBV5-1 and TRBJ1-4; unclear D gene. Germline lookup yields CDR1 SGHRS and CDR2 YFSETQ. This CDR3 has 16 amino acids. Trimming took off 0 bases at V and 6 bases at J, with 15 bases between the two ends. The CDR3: CASSLGSPNVYEKLFF. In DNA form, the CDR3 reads TGCGCCAGCAGCTTGGGCAGTCCGAACGTGTATGAAAAACTGTTTTTT.

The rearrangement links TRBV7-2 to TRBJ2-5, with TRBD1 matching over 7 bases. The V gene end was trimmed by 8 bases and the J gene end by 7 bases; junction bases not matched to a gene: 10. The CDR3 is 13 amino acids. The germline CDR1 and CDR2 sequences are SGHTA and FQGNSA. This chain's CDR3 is CASGVDRARTQYF. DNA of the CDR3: TGTGCCAGCGGGGTAGACAGGGCCCGGACCCAGTACTTC.

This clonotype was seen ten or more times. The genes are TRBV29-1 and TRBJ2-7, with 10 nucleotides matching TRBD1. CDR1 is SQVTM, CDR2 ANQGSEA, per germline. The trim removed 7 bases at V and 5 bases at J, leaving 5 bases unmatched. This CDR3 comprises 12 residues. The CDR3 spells CSGGTGENEQYF. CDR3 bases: TGCAGCGGGGGGACAGGGGAGAACGAGCAGTACTTC.

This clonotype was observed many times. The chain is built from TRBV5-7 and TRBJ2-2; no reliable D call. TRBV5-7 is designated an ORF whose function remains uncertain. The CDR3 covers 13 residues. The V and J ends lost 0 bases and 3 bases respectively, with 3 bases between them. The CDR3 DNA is TGTGCCAGCAGCTTGGGGGACACCGGGGAGCTGTTTTTT. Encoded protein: CASSLGDTGELFF.

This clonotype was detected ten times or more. CDR3 region: CAIRAESGRGTDTQYF. The CDR3 DNA is TGTGCCATCAGGGCAGAAAGCGGGAGGGGAACAGATACGCAGTATTTT. V gene TRBV10-3 combines with J gene TRBJ2-3; TRBD2 matches 10 bases. CDR3 size: 16 residues. After removal of 6 bases from V and 3 bases from J, the junction contained 9 bases not matched to a gene. Germline V CDR1 and CDR2: ENHRY, SYGVKD.

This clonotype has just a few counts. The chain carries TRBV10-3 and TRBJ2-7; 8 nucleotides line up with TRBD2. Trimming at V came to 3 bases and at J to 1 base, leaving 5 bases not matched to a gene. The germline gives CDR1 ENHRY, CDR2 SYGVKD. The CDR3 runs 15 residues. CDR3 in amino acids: CAISDPGLVSYEQYF. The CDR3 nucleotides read TGTGCCATCAGTGACCCGGGACTAGTTTCCTACGAGCAGTACTTC.

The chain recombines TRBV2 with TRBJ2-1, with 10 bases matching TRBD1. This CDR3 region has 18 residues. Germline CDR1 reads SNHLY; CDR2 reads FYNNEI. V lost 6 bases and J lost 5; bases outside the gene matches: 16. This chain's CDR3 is CASSQGQGRASAHNEQFF. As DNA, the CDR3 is TGTGCCAGCAGCCAGGGACAGGGGAGAGCGTCAGCCCACAATGAGCAGTTCTTC. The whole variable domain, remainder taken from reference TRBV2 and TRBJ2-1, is EPEVTQTPSHQVTQMGQEVILRCVPISNHLYFYWYRQILGQKVEFLVSFYNNEISEKSEIFDDQFSVERPDGSNFTLKIRSTKLEDSAMYFCASSQGQGRASAHNEQFFGPGTRLTVL.

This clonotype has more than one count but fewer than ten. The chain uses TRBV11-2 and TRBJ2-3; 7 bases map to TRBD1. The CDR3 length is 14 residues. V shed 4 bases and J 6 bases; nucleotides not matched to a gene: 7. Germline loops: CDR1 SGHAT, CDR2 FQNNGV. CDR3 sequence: CASSSVTTGDTQYF. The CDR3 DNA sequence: TGTGCCAGCAGCTCCGTGACGACAGGGGATACGCAGTATTTT.

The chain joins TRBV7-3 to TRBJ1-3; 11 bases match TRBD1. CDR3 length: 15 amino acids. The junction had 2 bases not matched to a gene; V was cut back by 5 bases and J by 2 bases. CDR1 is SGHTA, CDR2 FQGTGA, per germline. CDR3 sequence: CASSAGQGAGNTIYF. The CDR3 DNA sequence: TGTGCCAGCAGCGCGGGACAGGGGGCTGGAAACACCATATATTTT.

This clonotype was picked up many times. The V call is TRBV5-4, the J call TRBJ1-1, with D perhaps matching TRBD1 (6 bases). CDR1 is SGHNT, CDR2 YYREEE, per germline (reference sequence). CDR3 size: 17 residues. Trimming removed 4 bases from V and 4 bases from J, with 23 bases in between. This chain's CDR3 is CASSPKKGGTSGTEAFF. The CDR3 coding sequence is TGTGCCAGCAGCCCCAAAAAGGGGGGGACGAGTGGCACTGAAGCTTTCTTT.

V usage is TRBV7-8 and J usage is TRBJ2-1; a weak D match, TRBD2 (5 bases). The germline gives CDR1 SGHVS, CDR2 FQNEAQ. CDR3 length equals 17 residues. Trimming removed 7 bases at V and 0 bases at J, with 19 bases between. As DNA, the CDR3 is TGTGCCAGCACCAACGCGCGAGCGGAAAGCTCCTACAATGAGCAGTTCTTC. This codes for CASTNARAESSYNEQFF.

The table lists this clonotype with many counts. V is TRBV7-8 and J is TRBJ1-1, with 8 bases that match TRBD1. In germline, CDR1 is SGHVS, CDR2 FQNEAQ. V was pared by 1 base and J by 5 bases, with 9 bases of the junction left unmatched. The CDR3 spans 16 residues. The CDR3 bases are TGTGCCAGCAGCTTAGGGACCAGGGGGCAGATTACTGAAGCTTTCTTT. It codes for CASSLGTRGQITEAFF.